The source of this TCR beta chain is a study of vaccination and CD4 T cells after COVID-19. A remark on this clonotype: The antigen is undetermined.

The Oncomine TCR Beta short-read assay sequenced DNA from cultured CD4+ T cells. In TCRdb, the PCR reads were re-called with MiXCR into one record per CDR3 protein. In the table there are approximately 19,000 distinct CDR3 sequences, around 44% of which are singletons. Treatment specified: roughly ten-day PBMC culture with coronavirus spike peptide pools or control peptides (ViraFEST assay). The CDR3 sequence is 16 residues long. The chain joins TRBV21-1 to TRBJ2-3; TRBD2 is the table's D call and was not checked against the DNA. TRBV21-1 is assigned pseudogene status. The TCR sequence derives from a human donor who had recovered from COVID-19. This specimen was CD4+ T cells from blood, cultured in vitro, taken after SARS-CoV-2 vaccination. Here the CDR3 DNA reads TGTGCCAGCAGCAATTGCGGGGGGGTCCTCACAGATACGCAGTATTTT. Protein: CASSNCGGVLTDTQYF.